The 20 T cell receptor beta chains listed next were all sequenced from one sample in a study of blood T cell repertoires in COVID-19. TCRdb keeps only in-frame clones here, not all; method: immunoSEQ multiplex PCR. The sample lists over 150,000 clones; approximately 79% were seen once. Sequenced input: PBMCs or T cells enriched from blood (not recorded which). These receptor sequences come from a man aged 50 or older who had recovered from COVID-19.

The rearrangement joins TRBV2 to TRBJ2-1, with D maybe TRBD1 (6 bases). Per germline, CDR1 SNHLY and CDR2 FYNNEI. Between the trimmed V and J ends, which lost 4 bases and 6 bases, there was a span of 7 bases. This CDR3 region has 12 residues. CDR3 sequence reads: CASSVRGNEQFF. CDR3 nucleotide sequence: TGTGCCAGCAGTGTCAGGGGCAATGAGCAGTTCTTC.

The rearrangement uses TRBV7-9 and TRBJ2-1, with 9 nucleotides matching TRBD2. This CDR3 spans 15 amino acids. Germline CDR1 and CDR2: SEHNR and FQNEAQ (reference sequence). J gave up 5 bases and V 5 bases, and 7 bases lay outside the gene matches. The CDR3 is CASSIGLARHNEQFF. DNA for the CDR3: TGTGCCAGCAGCATCGGACTAGCGAGACACAATGAGCAGTTCTTC. The full variable domain, rest sourced from reference TRBV7-9 and TRBJ2-1, is DTGVSQNPRHKITKRGQNVTFRCDPISEHNRLYWYRQTLGQGPEFLTYFQNEAQLEKSRLLSDRFSAERPKGSFSTLEIQRTEQGDSAMYLCASSIGLARHNEQFFGPGTRLTVL.

This chain uses TRBV13 with TRBJ2-1, with 11 bases identical to TRBD2. V lost 2 bases and J lost 7; bases outside the gene matches: 7. There are 16 residues in the CDR3. CDR1 is PRHDT, CDR2 FYEKMQ, per germline (reference sequence). Written as DNA, the CDR3 is TGTGCCAGCAGCTTATGGTTAGCGGGGGGGCCTAATGAGCAGTTCTTC. Its translation is CASSLWLAGGPNEQFF.

This chain uses TRBV4-3 with TRBJ1-3; perhaps TRBD1 as D (5 bases). Trimming removed 0 bases at V and 2 bases at J, with 8 bases between. Germline V gene data show CDR1 as LGHNA and CDR2 as YSLEER. The CDR3 contains 15 residues. The CDR3 nucleotides read TGCGCCAGCAGCCAAGATCCACAGGCTGGAAACACCATATATTTT. Translating it yields CASSQDPQAGNTIYF.

The chain has TRBV11-2 and TRBJ1-3, with 7 bases aligning to TRBD1. J lost 3 bases, V lost 4 bases, and 18 bases had no gene match. Per germline, CDR1 SGHAT and CDR2 FQNNGV. The CDR3 extends over 19 amino acids. This CDR3 is CASSSHPTLTGKYGNTIYF. The CDR3 DNA reads TGTGCCAGCAGCTCCCACCCCACCTTGACAGGGAAGTATGGAAACACCATATATTTT. Full variable domain (rest looked up from reference TRBV11-2 and TRBJ1-3): EAGVAQSPRYKIIEKRQSVAFWCNPISGHATLYWYQQILGQGPKLLIQFQNNGVVDDSQLPKDRFSAERLKGVDSTLKIQPAKLEDSAVYLCASSSHPTLTGKYGNTIYFGEGSWLTVV.

The CDR3 sequence is CASSSQGNEAFF. CDR3 nucleotides: TGTGCCAGCTCGTCCCAGGGTAATGAAGCTTTCTTT. The rearrangement uses TRBV18 and TRBJ1-1; tentative D call: TRBD1 (5 bases). The germline V gene encodes CDR1 KGHSH and CDR2 LQKENI. CDR3 length: 12 residues. With 6 bases removed from V and 7 bases from J, the gap between germline ends came to 12 bases.

The rearrangement joins TRBV19 to TRBJ1-4; 8 bases match TRBD1. Germline trimming cut 4 bases from V and 6 bases from J; bases unmatched to any gene: 4. Germline CDR1 reads LNHDA; CDR2 reads SQIVND (reference sequence). CDR3 length: 14 residues. The CDR3 region is CASSTDRGDEKLFF. CDR3 coding DNA: TGTGCCAGTAGTACCGACAGGGGAGATGAAAAACTGTTTTTT.

This clone is a singleton in its sample. V and J are TRBV2 and TRBJ1-2, with a possible D match to TRBD1 (6 bases). CDR1 is SNHLY, CDR2 FYNNEI, per germline. The CDR3 spans 13 residues. The ends were cut back, 4 bases at V and 5 bases at J, with 11 bases in the middle. CDR3 sequence reads: CASSVTGGYGYTF. In nucleotides, the CDR3 is TGTGCCAGCAGTGTGACAGGCGGGTATGGCTACACCTTC.

The chain is built from TRBV5-1 and TRBJ2-3; 11 bases are a match to TRBD2. The CDR3 spans 15 residues. CDR1 is SGHRS and CDR2 is YFSETQ in the germline V gene. J was trimmed by 1 base and V by 8 bases; bases with no gene match: 6. The CDR3 DNA reads TGCGCCAGTTCTAGCGGGGGGTCTGGCACAGATACGCAGTATTTT. Encoded protein: CASSSGGSGTDTQYF.

The chain combines TRBV4-3 with TRBJ1-2, with TRBD1 matching over 7 bases. CDR3 length equals 15 residues. V was clipped by 4 bases and J by 1 base; unmatched bases: 6. CDR1 and CDR2 from the germline V gene are LGHNA and YSLEER. The CDR3 bases are TGCGCCAGCAGCCCTGACAGGGACTTTAACTATGGCTACACCTTC. As protein: CASSPDRDFNYGYTF.

This rearrangement joins TRBV18 to TRBJ2-5; TRBD2 might be the D (6 bases). With 2 bases removed from V and 2 bases from J, the gap between germline ends came to 15 bases. The CDR3 extends over 16 amino acids. Germline V gene lookup returns CDR1 KGHSH and CDR2 LQKENI. This chain's CDR3 is CASSPFGGTRQETQYF. The CDR3, as DNA: TGTGCCAGCTCACCATTTGGGGGGACGCGTCAAGAGACCCAGTACTTC.

This clone was detected only a few times. The chain employs TRBV5-1 and TRBJ2-4, with a weak D call TRBD1 (6 bases). CDR1 SGHRS and CDR2 YFSETQ come from the germline V gene. V lost 4 bases and J 8 bases, leaving 16 bases between the germline ends. This CDR3 spans 14 amino acids. This CDR3 is CASSPGQRRDIQYF. CDR3 sequence (DNA): TGCGCCAGCAGCCCCGGACAGCGAAGAGACATTCAGTACTTC.

This clone came up once. The CDR3 loop reads CASSHSGGETQYF. CDR3 nucleotide sequence: TGCGCCAGCAGCCATTCAGGGGGCGAGACCCAGTACTTC. The chain carries TRBV4-1 and TRBJ2-5, with 8 bases lining up with TRBD1. CDR1 MGHRA and CDR2 YSYEKL come from the germline V gene. The CDR3 is 13 residues long. J gave up 5 bases and V 3 bases, and 2 bases lay outside the gene matches.

The gene calls are TRBV30 and TRBJ1-1, with TRBD1 as a possible D gene (5 bases). Germline CDR1 and CDR2: GTSNPN and SVGIG (reference sequence). This CDR3 contains 14 residues. Between the trimmed V and J ends, which lost 4 bases and 4 bases, there was a span of 16 bases. The CDR3 DNA reads as TGTGCCTGGACTCGGGGGGGAAGCTTCACTGAAGCTTTCTTT. Encoded protein: CAWTRGGSFTEAFF.

V and J are TRBV15 and TRBJ2-3, with 11 bases identical to TRBD2. The CDR3 contains 15 residues. V lost 5 bases to trimming and J lost 5 bases; unmatched junction nucleotides: 6. CDR1 LNHNV and CDR2 YYDKDF come from the germline V gene (reference sequence). This CDR3 reads CATSVSGGAVDTQYF. CDR3 nucleotide sequence: TGTGCCACCAGCGTTAGCGGGGGGGCCGTAGATACGCAGTATTTT. Using reference TRBV15 and TRBJ2-3 for the parts outside the CDR3, the full variable domain is DAMVIQNPRYQVTQFGKPVTLSCSQTLNHNVMYWYQQKSSQAPKLLFHYYDKDFNNEADTPDNFQSRRPNTSFCFLDIRSPGLGDTAMYLCATSVSGGAVDTQYFGPGTRLTVL.

The chain carries TRBV7-2 and TRBJ2-3; TRBD2 agrees at 10 bases. The trim removed 1 base at V and 3 bases at J, leaving 10 bases unmatched. Germline V gene lookup returns CDR1 SGHTA and CDR2 FQGNSA. The CDR3 loop spans 18 amino acids. The CDR3 nucleotides read TGTGCCAGCAGCTTAGAAGCGGTCCTAGCGGGGGATACAGATACGCAGTATTTT. As protein: CASSLEAVLAGDTDTQYF.

The chain has TRBV27 and TRBJ1-1, with D maybe TRBD1 (5 bases). V shed 8 bases and J shed 4 bases, with 8 bases lying between them. Germline CDR1 MNHEY, CDR2 SMNVEV (reference sequence). The CDR3 runs 11 residues. CDR3 region: CASGRVTEAFF. DNA for the CDR3: TGTGCCAGCGGCAGGGTCACTGAAGCTTTCTTT.

This chain links TRBV5-1 with TRBJ1-4; TRBD1 matches 7 bases. The germline V gene has CDR1 SGHRS and CDR2 YFSETQ. There are 18 residues in the CDR3. After removal of 3 bases from V and 8 bases from J, the junction contained 19 bases not matched to a gene. CDR3 DNA: TGCGCCAGCAGCTCGGCTTTACCAGGACAGGCCACGGGGGAAAAACTGTTTTTT. As protein: CASSSALPGQATGEKLFF.

The chain couples TRBV5-4 to TRBJ2-2; 11 bases agree with TRBD2. Germline CDR1 SGHNT, CDR2 YYREEE (reference sequence). The CDR3 sequence is 15 residues long. Trimming at V came to 1 base and at J to 6 bases, leaving 2 bases not matched to a gene. Here the CDR3 reads CASSLLAGGPGELFF. The CDR3 DNA reads TGTGCCAGCAGCTTGTTAGCGGGGGGGCCCGGGGAGCTGTTTTTT.

The gene calls are TRBV5-1 and TRBJ2-7; TRBD1 aligns across 7 bases. This CDR3 has 12 amino acids. The V gene's germline CDR1 is SGHRS and CDR2 YFSETQ. V shed 2 bases and J 6 bases; nucleotides not matched to a gene: 2. The CDR3 region is CASSFTGVEQYF. DNA of the CDR3: TGCGCCAGCAGCTTTACAGGGGTCGAGCAGTACTTC. Supplemented by reference TRBV5-1 and TRBJ2-7, the full variable domain reads KAGVTQTPRYLIKTRGQQVTLSCSPISGHRSVSWYQQTPGQGLQFLFEYFSETQRNKGNFPGRFSGRQFSNSRSEMNVSTLELGDSALYLCASSFTGVEQYFGPGTRLTVT.